This TCR beta chain was recovered during a study of T cells in Graves' hyperthyroidism and ophthalmopathy. Study-wide findings and caveats: Ophthalmopathy and stable hyperthyroidism were separated by a 13 V-J model.

The CDR3 runs to 20 residues. Between the trimmed V and J ends, which lost 1 base and 4 bases, there was a span of 28 bases. Germline V CDR1 and CDR2: DFQATT, SNEGSKA (reference sequence). As regards this clonotype: The antigen is not known.

The TCR beta CDR3 regions underwent amplification using RNA transcripts as the source. HTBI primers were the set used in a first-round RT-PCR of the TCR CDR3. Each CDR3 protein gets one entry after TCRdb re-called the multiplex PCR reads with MiXCR. This repertoire shows around 300,000 distinct CDR3 sequences, approximately 23% found once; its top ten account for around 62%. Clinical symptoms, serum thyroxine and TRAb, thyroid ultrasound and orbital computed tomography were used for the diagnoses. What was sequenced was blood. The receptor was derived from a man aged 25 to 40 with Graves' ophthalmopathy. V usage is TRBV20-1 and J usage is TRBJ2-2; the D gene is possibly TRBD2 (5 bases). CDR3 region: CSARAEAAYGLADFTGELFF. CDR3 in DNA: TGCAGTGCTAGAGCCGAGGCCGCCTACGGACTCGCCGACTTCACCGGGGAGCTGTTTTTT.